One and the same sample provided the 13 T cell receptor beta chains below, sequenced in a study of spatial heterogeneity in lung cancer (dated by TCRdb to about 2019). This specimen's time point label, interpreted: sample taken at primary tumor resection. For TCR sequencing, whole RNA was extracted from tumor and nontumor lung tissue, or from cryopreserved PBMC samples, and no cell sorting was done. Library preparation used 5' RACE. The sequencer listed for this sample is NextSeq 500. TCRdb reprocessing: public reads trimmed at Q25 with fastp, clones called with MiXCR, in-frame beta chains kept. Identical CDR3 protein sequences are pooled into one entry, listed with their most common genes and DNA. The sample table contains 30,000 to 45,000 distinct CDR3 sequences; only one count was recorded for 6.5% to 8.5% of them. The ten top clones hold 28% of the sample. The sample was PBMCs, taken at surgery. The receptor set was obtained from a male donor with early-stage non-small cell lung cancer.

In its sample, this clonotype was seen many times. The J gene is TRBJ2-1, the V gene TRBV18; the match to TRBD2 covers 11 bases. The CDR3 length is 16 residues. V lost 3 bases, J lost 6 bases, and 7 bases stayed unmatched. From germline, CDR1 is KGHSH and CDR2 LQKENI. The CDR3 loop reads CASSPGTSGGGNEQFF. The CDR3 nucleotides read TGTGCCAGCTCACCGGGTACTAGCGGGGGTGGCAATGAGCAGTTCTTC.

This clonotype has only a few counts. This rearrangement joins TRBV6-1 to TRBJ2-7; weak D call: TRBD2 (5 bases). CDR1 and CDR2 (germline): MNHNS, SASEGT. V was pared by 8 bases and J by 3 bases, with 17 bases between. The CDR3 is 14 residues long. CDR3 nucleotide sequence: TGTGCCAGCTCCTCCGAGGGAGCTTTCTACGAGCAGTACGTC. Its translation is CASSSEGAFYEQYV.

The chain recombines TRBV19 with TRBJ2-7; a weak D match, TRBD1 (6 bases). Germline V lookup: CDR1 LNHDA, CDR2 SQIVND (reference sequence). Trimming left V 5 bases short and J 0 bases short, with 11 bases between. The CDR3 is 14 amino acids. The CDR3 nucleotides are TGTGCCAGTAGTTTCCGGGACAACTCCTACGAGCAGTACTTC. Translating it yields CASSFRDNSYEQYF.

This clonotype showed up many times. The chain employs TRBV6-1 and TRBJ1-5, with D perhaps matching TRBD1 (6 bases). V shed 8 bases and J shed 2 bases, with 10 bases lying between them. Germline CDR1 is MNHNS and CDR2 is SASEGT. CDR3 length: 13 residues. The DNA of the CDR3 is TGTGCCAGCCTGGACAGCGGCAATCAGCCCCAGCATTTT. Encoded protein: CASLDSGNQPQHF.

This clonotype was seen more than once but under ten times. This rearrangement joins TRBV6-5 to TRBJ1-5, with D perhaps matching TRBD1 (6 bases). The V gene's germline CDR1 is MNHEY and CDR2 SVGAGI. The ends were cut back, 0 bases at V and 5 bases at J, with 14 bases in the middle. The CDR3 is 16 amino acids. CDR3 nucleotides: TGTGCCAGCAGTTACTCGATGAGGACAGCAGATCAGCCCCAGCATTTT. Encoded protein: CASSYSMRTADQPQHF.

This clonotype has at least ten counts. The chain uses TRBV7-2 and TRBJ2-3; the D gene is possibly TRBD1 (5 bases). The V and J ends lost 5 bases and 0 bases respectively, with 21 bases between them. Germline assignment: CDR1 SGHTA and CDR2 FQGNSA. This CDR3 is built from 18 residues. CDR3 amino acids: CASSPILSGLRSTDTQYF. The CDR3 region has the DNA TGTGCCAGCAGCCCAATACTCTCAGGGCTGCGGAGCACAGATACGCAGTATTTT.

This clonotype was recorded a few times. The genes are TRBV11-2 and TRBJ1-4, with TRBD1 matching 8 bases. Germline-derived CDR1 and CDR2 are SGHAT and FQNNGV. The CDR3 spans 14 residues. J was trimmed by 8 bases and V by 4 bases; bases with no gene match: 6. CDR3: CASSYTGGGEKLFF. CDR3 coding DNA: TGTGCCAGCAGCTATACAGGGGGTGGAGAAAAACTGTTTTTT.

This chain connects TRBV28 to TRBJ2-4; D gene uncertain. With 5 bases removed from V and 4 bases from J, the gap between germline ends came to 9 bases. In germline, CDR1 is MDHEN, CDR2 SYDVKM. CDR3 length: 13 amino acids. CDR3 loop: CASSNGRKNIQYF. CDR3 nucleotides: TGTGCCAGCAGTAATGGCAGAAAAAACATTCAGTACTTC.

The gene calls are TRBV27 and TRBJ1-1; TRBD1 matches 7 bases. The V segment lost 7 bases and the J segment 5 bases; nucleotides outside the gene matches: 4. The CDR3 has 12 residues. From germline, CDR1 is MNHEY and CDR2 SMNVEV (reference sequence). The CDR3 DNA is TGTGCCAGCAAGTCAGGGGGTACTGAAGCTTTCTTT. Residues: CASKSGGTEAFF.

This clonotype was detected only a few times. This rearrangement joins TRBV30 to TRBJ2-5, with D uncertain. The germline V gene has CDR1 GTSNPN and CDR2 SVGIG (reference sequence). The CDR3 runs 13 residues. The V end was cut by 5 bases, the J end by 0 bases, with 10 bases between. CDR3 nucleotides: TGTGCCTGGTTAAATAGCTACCAAGAGACCCAGTACTTC. Translating it yields CAWLNSYQETQYF.

Many counts were recorded for this clonotype. The J gene is TRBJ1-3, the V gene TRBV7-9, with TRBD1 matching 7 bases. J was trimmed by 1 base and V by 7 bases; bases with no gene match: 7. The CDR3 spans 15 residues. From germline, CDR1 is SEHNR and CDR2 FQNEAQ (reference sequence). Written as DNA, the CDR3 is TGTGCCAGCATCCTGGGCAGGGGGTCTGGAAACACCATATATTTT. Residues: CASILGRGSGNTIYF.

This clonotype showed up many times. This chain joins TRBV6-5 and TRBJ1-6; D remains unclear. The CDR3 has 15 amino acids. Per germline, CDR1 MNHEY and CDR2 SVGAGI. Trimming shortened V by 5 bases and J by 5 bases, and 13 bases separated the two germline ends. The CDR3 here is CASSLYTANNSPLHF. The CDR3, as DNA: TGTGCCAGCAGTCTATACACAGCAAATAATTCACCCCTCCACTTT.

This clonotype was counted only a few times. This sequence joins TRBV7-2 and TRBJ1-5; D remains unclear. Germline loops: CDR1 SGHTA, CDR2 FQGNSA. The length of the CDR3 is 15 residues. V lost 5 bases, J lost 4 bases, and 15 bases lay in between. The CDR3 region is CASSLSSPTNQPQHF. As DNA, the CDR3 is TGTGCCAGCAGCCTCTCGTCGCCCACGAATCAGCCCCAGCATTTT.